This record concerns one T cell receptor (beta chain) sequence. The sample is drawn from a study of blood T cell repertoires in COVID-19. The overall study: Sites in the United States, Italy and Spain provided acute and convalescent COVID-19 samples. The cDNA or gDNA used as material had been derived from T cells, B-cell-depleted T cells, or PBMCs.

The protocol was immunoSEQ multiplex PCR, while the TCRdb copy is restricted to in-frame clones and leaves out a portion. The table includes tens of thousands of clones, over 75% detected once. V gave up 6 bases and J gave up 7 bases; unmatched junction bases: 4. CDR1 DFQATT and CDR2 SNEGSKA come from the germline V gene (reference sequence). This CDR3 has 11 amino acids. The TCR sequence derives from a man between 45 and 60 years old with acute or convalescent COVID-19. Source material: peripheral blood. This chain joins TRBV20-1 and TRBJ2-5; 8 bases align to TRBD2. The CDR3 loop is CSAGTSVTQYF. CDR3 DNA sequence: TGCAGTGCCGGGACTAGTGTGACCCAGTACTTC.